The clone carrying this T cell receptor (beta chain) was counted at least ten times. The sample is drawn from a study of T cell repertoires in cytomegalovirus infection. Looking at the study overall: CMV infection plus the matching HLA type was flagged by public TCR beta signatures.

A single record per CDR3 protein comes from TCRdb applying MiXCR to the reads. The sample includes about 360,000 distinct CDR3 sequences, 18% seen only once; the top ten take around 10%. The source material was PBMCs. The receptor was derived from a human donor in good health (CMV status not recorded). Some clones in this sample may be carry-over from other donors' samples.

Here the CDR3 reads CASSYSPLTGFYEQYF. The CDR3 DNA reads TGTGCCAGCAGTTACTCGCCCCTGACAGGATTCTACGAGCAGTACTTC. The chain uses TRBV6-2 or TRBV6-3 and TRBJ2-7, with D possibly matching TRBD1 (6 bases). V was shortened by 0 bases and J by 3 bases, with 15 bases between the two germline ends. Germline V gene data show CDR1 as MNHEY and CDR2 as SVGEGT. The CDR3 loop spans 16 amino acids.